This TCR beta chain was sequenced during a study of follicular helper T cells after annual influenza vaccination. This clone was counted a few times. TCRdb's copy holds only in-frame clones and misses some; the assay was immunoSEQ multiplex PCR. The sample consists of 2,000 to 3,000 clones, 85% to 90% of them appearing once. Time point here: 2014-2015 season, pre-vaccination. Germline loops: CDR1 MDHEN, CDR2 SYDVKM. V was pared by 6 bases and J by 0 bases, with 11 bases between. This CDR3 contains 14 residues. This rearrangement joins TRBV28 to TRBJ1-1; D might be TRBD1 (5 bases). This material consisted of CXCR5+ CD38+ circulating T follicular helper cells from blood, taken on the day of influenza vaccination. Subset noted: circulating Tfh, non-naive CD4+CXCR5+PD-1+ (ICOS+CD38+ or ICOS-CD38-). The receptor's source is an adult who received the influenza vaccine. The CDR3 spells CASSSDSMNTEAFF. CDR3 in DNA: TGTGCCAGCAGCTCAGACAGCATGAACACTGAAGCTTTCTTT.